The 19 T cell receptor beta chains below come from one sample, sequenced in a study of blood T cell repertoires in COVID-19. TCRdb's copy holds only in-frame clones and misses some; the assay was immunoSEQ multiplex PCR. This table has more than 300,000 clones, roughly 86% appearing once. The sample taken for sequencing was peripheral blood. The receptors originated from a woman in her 30s with COVID-19, enrolled during active disease.

The chain carries TRBV5-1 and TRBJ2-1; 10 bases fit TRBD2. This CDR3 contains 17 residues. Per germline, CDR1 SGHRS and CDR2 YFSETQ. The V gene end was trimmed by 2 bases and the J gene end by 4 bases; junction bases not matched to a gene: 9. This CDR3 is CASSLGLAGERYNEQFF. CDR3 sequence (DNA): TGCGCCAGCAGCTTAGGGCTAGCGGGAGAAAGGTACAATGAGCAGTTCTTC.

The chain joins TRBV15 to TRBJ1-1; D might be TRBD1 (6 bases). Germline V gene sequence: CDR1 LNHNV, CDR2 YYDKDF (reference sequence). The CDR3 sequence is 15 residues long. V lost 4 bases, J lost 3 bases, and 15 bases lay in between. The CDR3 DNA reads TGTGCCACCAGCAACCTCGGGCAGGGGTACACTGAAGCTTTCTTT. Translating it yields CATSNLGQGYTEAFF.

This chain connects TRBV5-1 to TRBJ2-5; 12 bases are shared with TRBD2. This CDR3 has 15 residues. V was clipped by 5 bases and J by 4 bases; unmatched bases: 6. Per the germline V gene, CDR1 is SGHRS and CDR2 is YFSETQ. The DNA of the CDR3 is TGCGCCAGCAGTAAATCTAGCGGGAGGGCAGAGACCCAGTACTTC. It encodes CASSKSSGRAETQYF.

This chain joins TRBV3-1 (or the pseudogene TRBV3-2) and TRBJ1-5, with 8 bases matching TRBD1. Trimming removed 3 bases from V and 2 bases from J; junction bases left unmatched: 12. This CDR3 region has 18 residues. Germline-derived CDR1 and CDR2 are LGHDT and YNNKEL (reference sequence). The DNA of the CDR3 is TGTGCCAGCAGCCACCCGTCCGGGACAGGTGCGGGCAATCAGCCCCAGCATTTT. Amino acids: CASSHPSGTGAGNQPQHF.

This clone was seen once. The chain recombines TRBV30 with TRBJ2-3; the match to TRBD1 covers 8 bases. In germline, CDR1 is GTSNPN, CDR2 SVGIG (reference sequence). The trim removed 5 bases at V and 5 bases at J, leaving 12 bases unmatched. The CDR3 runs to 15 residues. CDR3 in DNA: TGTGCCTGGGACAGCGGACAGGGAACGGGAGATACGCAGTATTTT. Its protein is CAWDSGQGTGDTQYF.

This rearrangement joins TRBV7-3 to TRBJ2-1; TRBD2 matches 9 bases. Germline CDR1 and CDR2: SGHTA and FQGTGA. After removal of 1 base from V and 7 bases from J, the junction contained 5 bases not matched to a gene. This CDR3 has 15 residues. The CDR3: CASSLKASGKNEQFF. Here the CDR3 DNA reads TGTGCCAGCAGCTTAAAGGCTAGCGGGAAGAATGAGCAGTTCTTC.

This chain joins TRBV7-9 and TRBJ2-5, with TRBD1 matching 9 bases. Germline trimming cut 0 bases from V and 5 bases from J; bases unmatched to any gene: 4. Germline values: CDR1 SEHNR, CDR2 FQNEAQ (reference sequence). CDR3 length equals 15 residues. CDR3 sequence reads: CASSLATGGAETQYF. CDR3 nucleotides: TGTGCCAGCAGCTTAGCAACAGGGGGCGCGGAGACCCAGTACTTC.

The CDR3 sequence is CASSITRGQGITDTQYF. The CDR3 DNA sequence: TGTGCCAGTAGTATAACACGGGGACAGGGGATCACAGATACGCAGTATTTT. The V call is TRBV19, the J call TRBJ2-3; TRBD1 matches at 10 bases. Germline V gene lookup returns CDR1 LNHDA and CDR2 SQIVND (reference sequence). This CDR3 region has 17 residues. The trim removed 2 bases at V and 2 bases at J, leaving 7 bases unmatched.

The V call is TRBV7-3, the J call TRBJ2-2; 9 bases map to TRBD1. The CDR3 length is 16 residues. Unmatched junction bases numbered 8, after V lost 5 bases and J lost 4 bases. The V gene's germline CDR1 is SGHTA and CDR2 FQGTGA. CDR3 loop: CASSPMKTGGTGELFF. In nucleotides, the CDR3 is TGTGCCAGCAGCCCAATGAAGACAGGGGGCACCGGGGAGCTGTTTTTT.

The chain uses TRBV3-1 (or the pseudogene TRBV3-2) and TRBJ2-3, with a possible D match to TRBD1 (6 bases). Germline lookup yields CDR1 LGHDT and CDR2 YNNKEL (reference sequence). Deletions cut 0 bases from V and 6 bases from J, with 10 bases between. This CDR3 is 14 amino acids long. CDR3 sequence: CASSQDLTGDTQYF. The CDR3 coding sequence is TGTGCCAGCAGCCAAGATCTAACAGGGGATACGCAGTATTTT.

This sequence joins TRBV5-1 and TRBJ1-4; no reliable D call. The germline gives CDR1 SGHRS, CDR2 YFSETQ. This CDR3 comprises 13 residues. Trimming removed 2 bases from V and 11 bases from J, with 13 bases in between. The CDR3 is CASSFEGQAKLFF. Written as DNA, the CDR3 is TGCGCCAGCAGCTTCGAGGGCCAGGCGAAACTGTTTTTT.

The J gene is TRBJ2-3, the V gene TRBV7-2, with 8 bases lining up with TRBD1. The CDR3 loop spans 16 amino acids. Germline V CDR1 and CDR2: SGHTA, FQGNSA. The V and J ends lost 2 bases and 6 bases, in that order; junction bases with no gene match: 10. CDR3 in DNA: TGTGCCAGCAGCTTAAGTAACAGGGGGTGGTCGGATACGCAGTATTTT. Translating it yields CASSLSNRGWSDTQYF.

V gene TRBV3-1 (or the pseudogene TRBV3-2) combines with J gene TRBJ2-7; TRBD2 aligns across 8 bases. With 3 bases clipped from V and 3 bases from J, the junction kept 7 bases outside the gene matches. The CDR3 is 15 residues long. Looked up from germline, CDR1 is LGHDT and CDR2 is YNNKEL (reference sequence). CDR3 residues: CASSQGPTSDYEQYF. The CDR3 coding sequence is TGTGCCAGCAGCCAGGGCCCGACTAGCGACTACGAGCAGTACTTC.

The chain has TRBV28 and TRBJ2-1; TRBD1 matches at 10 bases. Germline trimming cut 8 bases from V and 10 bases from J; bases unmatched to any gene: 11. CDR1 and CDR2 from the germline V gene are MDHEN and SYDVKM. The CDR3 has 14 amino acids. The CDR3 protein is CASGSGTGVREQFF. In DNA form, the CDR3 reads TGTGCCAGCGGTTCCGGGACAGGGGTTCGGGAGCAGTTCTTC.

The chain employs TRBV6-5 and TRBJ2-7; tentatively, D is TRBD2 (5 bases). Germline values: CDR1 MNHEY, CDR2 SVGAGI. The CDR3 sequence is 12 residues long. With 5 bases removed from V and 6 bases from J, the gap between germline ends came to 11 bases. The CDR3 loop reads CASSTPLAEQYF. DNA for the CDR3: TGTGCCAGCAGTACACCGCTAGCCGAGCAGTACTTC.

V and J are TRBV30 and TRBJ2-3, with a tentative D call TRBD1 (6 bases). Deletions cut 5 bases from V and 1 base from J, with 19 bases between. Germline V gene lookup returns CDR1 GTSNPN and CDR2 SVGIG (reference sequence). This CDR3 is 16 amino acids long. The CDR3 here is CAWGGRGGARTDTQYF. The CDR3 bases are TGTGCCTGGGGGGGTCGAGGGGGAGCGCGCACAGATACGCAGTATTTT.

In this sample, this clone turned up a few times. The rearrangement uses TRBV3-1 (or the pseudogene TRBV3-2) and TRBJ2-5; 8 bases are a match to TRBD1. The germline gives CDR1 LGHDT, CDR2 YNNKEL (reference sequence). This CDR3 is built from 14 residues. V lost 4 bases, J lost 4 bases, and 5 bases stayed unmatched. DNA for the CDR3: TGTGCCAGCAGCCTCCGGACAGGGCGAGAGACCCAGTACTTC. Translating gives CASSLRTGRETQYF.

The genes are TRBV19 and TRBJ2-7; TRBD1 matches 8 bases. Germline CDR1 and CDR2: LNHDA and SQIVND (reference sequence). J gave up 4 bases and V 1 base, and 3 bases lay outside the gene matches. The CDR3 loop spans 14 amino acids. CDR3 nucleotide sequence: TGTGCCAGTAGTATAGCCAGGGGGCCGTACGAGCAGTACTTC. This encodes CASSIARGPYEQYF.

The chain recombines TRBV25-1 with TRBJ1-1, with D unclear. Looked up from germline, CDR1 is MGHDK and CDR2 is SYGVNS. V was clipped by 3 bases and J by 1 base, with 9 bases between them. There are 14 residues in the CDR3. CDR3 protein: CASSDPGKNTEAFF. Here the CDR3 DNA reads TGTGCCAGCAGTGACCCGGGAAAGAACACTGAAGCTTTCTTT.